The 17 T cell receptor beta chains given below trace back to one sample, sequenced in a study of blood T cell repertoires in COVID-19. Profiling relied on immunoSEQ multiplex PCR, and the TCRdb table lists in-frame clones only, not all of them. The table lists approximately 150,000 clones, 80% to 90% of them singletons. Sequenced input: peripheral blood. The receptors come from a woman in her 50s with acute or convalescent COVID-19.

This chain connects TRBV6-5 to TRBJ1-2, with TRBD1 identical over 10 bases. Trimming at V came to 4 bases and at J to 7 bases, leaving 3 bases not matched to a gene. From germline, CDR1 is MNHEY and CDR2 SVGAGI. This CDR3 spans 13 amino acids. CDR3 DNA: TGTGCCAGCAGTTGGGACAGGGGTGGTGGCTACACCTTC. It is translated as CASSWDRGGGYTF.

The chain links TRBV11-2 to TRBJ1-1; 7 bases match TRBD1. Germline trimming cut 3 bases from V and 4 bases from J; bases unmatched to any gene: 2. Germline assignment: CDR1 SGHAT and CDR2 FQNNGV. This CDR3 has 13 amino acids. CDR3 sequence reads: CASSFRQGTEAFF. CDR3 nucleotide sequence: TGTGCCAGCAGCTTTCGACAGGGCACTGAAGCTTTCTTT. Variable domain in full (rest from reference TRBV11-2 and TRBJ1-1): EAGVAQSPRYKIIEKRQSVAFWCNPISGHATLYWYQQILGQGPKLLIQFQNNGVVDDSQLPKDRFSAERLKGVDSTLKIQPAKLEDSAVYLCASSFRQGTEAFFGQGTRLTVV.

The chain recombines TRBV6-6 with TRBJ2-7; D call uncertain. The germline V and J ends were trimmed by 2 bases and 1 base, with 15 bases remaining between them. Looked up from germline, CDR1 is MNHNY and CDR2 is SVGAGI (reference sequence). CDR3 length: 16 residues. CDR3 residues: CASSYELELPSYEQYF. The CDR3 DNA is TGTGCCAGCAGTTACGAGTTAGAACTTCCTTCCTACGAGCAGTACTTC.

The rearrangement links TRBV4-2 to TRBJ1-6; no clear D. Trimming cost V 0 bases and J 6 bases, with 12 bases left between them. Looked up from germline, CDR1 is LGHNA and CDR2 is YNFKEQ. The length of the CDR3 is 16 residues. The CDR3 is CASSQDRVLTNSPLHF. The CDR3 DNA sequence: TGTGCCAGCAGCCAAGATCGGGTCCTCACTAATTCACCCCTCCACTTT.

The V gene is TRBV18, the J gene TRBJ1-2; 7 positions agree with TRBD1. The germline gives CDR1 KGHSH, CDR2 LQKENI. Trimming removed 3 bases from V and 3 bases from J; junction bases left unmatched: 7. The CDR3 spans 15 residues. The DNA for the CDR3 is TGTGCCAGCTCACCGAGACAGGGTGAAGACTATGGCTACACCTTC. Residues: CASSPRQGEDYGYTF. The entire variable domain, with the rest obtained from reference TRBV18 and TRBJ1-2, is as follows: NAGVMQNPRHLVRRRGQEARLRCSPMKGHSHVYWYRQLPEEGLKFMVYLQKENIIDESGMPKERFSAEFPKEGPSILRIQQVVRGDSAAYFCASSPRQGEDYGYTFGSGTRLTVV.

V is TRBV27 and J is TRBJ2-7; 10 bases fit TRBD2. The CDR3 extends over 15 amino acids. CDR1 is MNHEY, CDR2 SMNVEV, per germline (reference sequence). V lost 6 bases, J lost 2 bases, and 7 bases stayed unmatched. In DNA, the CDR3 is TGTGCCAGCAGCCTTAGCGGGAGGTCCCCCTACGAGCAGTACTTC. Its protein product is CASSLSGRSPYEQYF.

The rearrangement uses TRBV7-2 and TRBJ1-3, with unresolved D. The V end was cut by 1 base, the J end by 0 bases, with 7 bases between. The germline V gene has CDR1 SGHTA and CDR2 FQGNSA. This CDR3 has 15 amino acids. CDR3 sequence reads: CASSLVAYSGNTIYF. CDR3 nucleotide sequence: TGTGCCAGCAGCTTAGTGGCATACTCTGGAAACACCATATATTTT.

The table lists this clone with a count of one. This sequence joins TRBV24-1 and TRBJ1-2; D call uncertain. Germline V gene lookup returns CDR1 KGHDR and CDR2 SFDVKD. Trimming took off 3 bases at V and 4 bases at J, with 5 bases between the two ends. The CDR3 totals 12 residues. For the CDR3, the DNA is TGTGCCACCAGTGATGGGCCCTATGGCTACACCTTC. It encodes CATSDGPYGYTF.

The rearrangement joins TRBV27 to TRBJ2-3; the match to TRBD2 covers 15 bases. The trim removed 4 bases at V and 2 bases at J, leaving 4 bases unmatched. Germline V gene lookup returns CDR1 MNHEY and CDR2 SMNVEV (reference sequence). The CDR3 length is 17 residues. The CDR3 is CASSSGLAGGDTDTQYF. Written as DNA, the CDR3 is TGTGCCAGCAGTTCGGGACTAGCGGGGGGCGACACAGATACGCAGTATTTT.

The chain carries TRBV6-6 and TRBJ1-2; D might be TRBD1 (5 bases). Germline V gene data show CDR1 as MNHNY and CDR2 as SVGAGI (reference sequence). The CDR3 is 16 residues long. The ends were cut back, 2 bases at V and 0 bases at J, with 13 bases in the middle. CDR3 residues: CASSYPSLQANYGYTF. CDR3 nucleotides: TGTGCCAGCAGTTACCCCTCCTTACAGGCTAACTATGGCTACACCTTC.

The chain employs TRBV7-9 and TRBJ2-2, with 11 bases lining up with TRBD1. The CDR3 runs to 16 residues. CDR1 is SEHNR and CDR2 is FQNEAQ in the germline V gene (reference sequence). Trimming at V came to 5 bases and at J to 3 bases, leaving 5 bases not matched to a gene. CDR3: CASSPGQGEDTGELFF. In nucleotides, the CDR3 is TGTGCCAGCAGCCCGGGACAGGGGGAGGACACCGGGGAGCTGTTTTTT.

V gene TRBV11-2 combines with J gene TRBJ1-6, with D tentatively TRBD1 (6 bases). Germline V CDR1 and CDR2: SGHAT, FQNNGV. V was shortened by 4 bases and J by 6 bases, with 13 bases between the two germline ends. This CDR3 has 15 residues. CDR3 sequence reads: CASSSQGGGNSPLHF. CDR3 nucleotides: TGTGCCAGCAGCTCCCAAGGGGGTGGTAATTCACCCCTCCACTTT.

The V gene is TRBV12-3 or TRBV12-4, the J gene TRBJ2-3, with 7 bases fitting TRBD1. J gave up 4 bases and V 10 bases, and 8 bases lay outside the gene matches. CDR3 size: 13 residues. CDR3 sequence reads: CATSDGTADTQYF. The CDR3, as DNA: TGTGCCACCTCGGACGGGACAGCAGATACGCAGTATTTT.

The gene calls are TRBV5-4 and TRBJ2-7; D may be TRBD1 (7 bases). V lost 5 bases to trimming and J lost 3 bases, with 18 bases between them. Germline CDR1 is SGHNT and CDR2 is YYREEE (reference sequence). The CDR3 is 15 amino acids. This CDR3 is CASSFTGDFDYEQYF. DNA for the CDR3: TGTGCCAGCAGTTTTACAGGGGACTTCGACTACGAGCAGTACTTC.

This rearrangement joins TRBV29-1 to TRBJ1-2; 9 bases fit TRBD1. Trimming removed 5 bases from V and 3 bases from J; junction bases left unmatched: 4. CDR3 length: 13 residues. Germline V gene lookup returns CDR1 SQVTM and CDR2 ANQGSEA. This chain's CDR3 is CSVRQGEDYGYTF. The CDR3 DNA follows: TGCAGCGTTAGACAGGGGGAAGACTATGGCTACACCTTC. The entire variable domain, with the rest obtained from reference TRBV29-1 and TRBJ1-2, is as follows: SAVISQKPSRDICQRGTSLTIQCQVDSQVTMMFWYRQQPGQSLTLIATANQGSEATYESGFVIDKFPISRPNLTFSTLTVSNMSPEDSSIYLCSVRQGEDYGYTFGSGTRLTVV.

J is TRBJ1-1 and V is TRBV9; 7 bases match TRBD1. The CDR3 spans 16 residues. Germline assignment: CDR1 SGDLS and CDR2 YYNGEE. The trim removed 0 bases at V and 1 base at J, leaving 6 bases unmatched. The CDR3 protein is CASSVAMRGQNTEAFF. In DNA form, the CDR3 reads TGTGCCAGCAGCGTAGCTATGAGGGGGCAGAACACTGAAGCTTTCTTT. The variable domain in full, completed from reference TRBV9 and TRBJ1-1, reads DSGVTQTPKHLITATGQRVTLRCSPRSGDLSVYWYQQSLDQGLQFLIQYYNGEERAKGNILERFSAQQFPDLHSELNLSSLELGDSALYFCASSVAMRGQNTEAFFGQGTRLTVV.

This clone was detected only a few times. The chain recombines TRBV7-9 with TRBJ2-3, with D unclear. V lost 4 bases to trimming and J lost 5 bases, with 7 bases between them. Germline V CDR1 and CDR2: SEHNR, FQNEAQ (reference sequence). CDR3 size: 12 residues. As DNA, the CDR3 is TGTGCCAGCAGCTCCCCGGGAGATACGCAGTATTTT. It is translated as CASSSPGDTQYF.